The 28 T cell receptor beta chains reported below all come from one sample, sequenced in a study of blood T cell repertoires in COVID-19 (TCRdb year 2020). Library construction relied on the immunoSEQ multiplex PCR assay. TCRdb obtained this table from immuneACCESS and retained in-frame rearrangements with V and J assigned. These tables miss some clones; where compared with another copy, unresolved V genes account for less than half of the shortfall, and the remainder is unexplained. The sample table records approximately 100,000 clones; under 90% of these occur just once. The ten largest clones represent roughly 13% of the sample. What was sequenced was peripheral blood. Receptors originate from a human donor in a cohort sampled during active or convalescent COVID-19.

This rearrangement joins TRBV5-4 to TRBJ1-2, with D unclear. Germline lookup yields CDR1 SGHNT and CDR2 YYREEE (reference sequence). The V end was cut by 4 bases, the J end by 1 base, with 11 bases between. The CDR3 runs to 14 residues. CDR3 region: CASSPIGDNYGYTF. CDR3 sequence (DNA): TGTGCCAGCAGCCCGATCGGAGATAACTATGGCTACACCTTC. Filled out from reference TRBV5-4 and TRBJ1-2, the complete variable domain reads ETGVTQSPTHLIKTRGQQVTLRCSSQSGHNTVSWYQQALGQGPQFIFQYYREEENGRGNFPPRFSGLQFPNYSSELNVNALELDDSALYLCASSPIGDNYGYTFGSGTRLTVV.

This chain links TRBV19 with TRBJ1-2, with unresolved D. Germline assignment: CDR1 LNHDA and CDR2 SQIVND (reference sequence). V lost 4 bases to trimming and J lost 1 base, with 4 bases between them. CDR3 size: 12 residues. CDR3 loop: CASSNFNYGYTF. The DNA for the CDR3 is TGTGCCAGTAGTAACTTTAACTATGGCTACACCTTC.

Only a few counts were recorded for this clone. V usage is TRBV11-2 and J usage is TRBJ2-2; 7 bases map to TRBD2. The germline CDR1 and CDR2 sequences are SGHAT and FQNNGV. The trim removed 5 bases at V and 1 base at J, leaving 7 bases unmatched. The CDR3 totals 16 residues. The CDR3 spells CASSVSSGQNTGELFF. The CDR3 DNA sequence: TGTGCCAGCAGCGTTAGTAGCGGGCAGAACACCGGGGAGCTGTTTTTT.

V gene TRBV12-3 or TRBV12-4 combines with J gene TRBJ2-1; possibly TRBD2 for D (6 bases). The CDR3 is 10 residues long. Trimming removed 8 bases at V and 9 bases at J, with 8 bases between. The DNA of the CDR3 is TGTGCCAGCCAAGCGGGTGAGCAGTTCTTC. It specifies CASQAGEQFF.

The chain has TRBV6-1 and TRBJ2-5, with D perhaps matching TRBD1 (6 bases). Trimming stripped 2 bases from V and 3 bases from J, with 13 bases between. The CDR3 runs to 15 residues. The germline V gene has CDR1 MNHNS and CDR2 SASEGT. The CDR3 nucleotides are TGTGCCAGCAGTGAATTGGGGGCAGTGGAAGAGACCCAGTACTTC. Translated: CASSELGAVEETQYF.

V and J are TRBV28 and TRBJ2-1; 7 bases line up with TRBD2. In germline, CDR1 is MDHEN, CDR2 SYDVKM. The CDR3 sequence is 12 residues long. Losses at the gene ends were 6 bases for V and 10 bases for J; bases not matched to a gene: 6. This chain's CDR3 is CASSSGGREQFF. CDR3 nucleotide sequence: TGTGCCAGCAGCTCCGGGGGGAGGGAGCAGTTCTTC.

The chain has TRBV5-4 and TRBJ2-5, with 8 bases identical to TRBD2. This CDR3 is 18 amino acids long. In germline, CDR1 is SGHNT, CDR2 YYREEE (reference sequence). V was clipped by 3 bases and J by 2 bases; unmatched bases: 15. The chain's CDR3 is CASSSKRGRGGLQETQYF. CDR3 DNA sequence: TGTGCCAGCAGCTCAAAAAGGGGTCGGGGGGGGCTTCAAGAGACCCAGTACTTC. Full variable domain (remainder filled in from reference TRBV5-4 and TRBJ2-5): ETGVTQSPTHLIKTRGQQVTLRCSSQSGHNTVSWYQQALGQGPQFIFQYYREEENGRGNFPPRFSGLQFPNYSSELNVNALELDDSALYLCASSSKRGRGGLQETQYFGPGTRLLVL.

This rearrangement joins TRBV6-2 or TRBV6-3 to TRBJ2-2, with D unclear. Trimming pared 5 bases from V and 6 bases from J, leaving 13 bases between. The CDR3 sequence is 14 residues long. The germline V gene encodes CDR1 MNHEY and CDR2 SVGEGT. CDR3 amino acids: CASSTKRMAGELFF. In nucleotides, the CDR3 is TGTGCCAGCAGTACCAAGAGAATGGCCGGGGAGCTGTTTTTT.

V is TRBV4-1 and J is TRBJ1-1, with TRBD1 identical over 7 bases. Per the germline V gene, CDR1 is MGHRA and CDR2 is YSYEKL. J gave up 3 bases and V 1 base, and 2 bases lay outside the gene matches. The length of the CDR3 is 14 residues. The CDR3 DNA follows: TGCGCCAGCAGCCAAGCTGACAGGGACACTGAAGCTTTCTTT. It translates to CASSQADRDTEAFF.

The gene calls are TRBV18 and TRBJ2-7, with TRBD1 matching over 9 bases. The CDR3 runs 15 residues. V shed 3 bases and J 3 bases; nucleotides not matched to a gene: 6. Germline V lookup: CDR1 KGHSH, CDR2 LQKENI. The CDR3 here is CASSPLGTGFYEQYF. CDR3 DNA sequence: TGTGCCAGCTCACCTTTAGGGACAGGGTTCTACGAGCAGTACTTC.

The chain combines TRBV29-1 with TRBJ2-5, with TRBD1 as a possible D gene (5 bases). V gave up 0 bases and J gave up 3 bases, with 17 bases separating them. Germline CDR1 is SQVTM and CDR2 is ANQGSEA. CDR3 length: 16 residues. The CDR3 loop is CSVEDSRDGDEETQYF. CDR3 in DNA: TGCAGCGTTGAAGATAGCAGGGATGGTGACGAAGAGACCCAGTACTTC.

This clone was detected a few times. V is TRBV3-1 (or the pseudogene TRBV3-2) and J is TRBJ2-1, with 11 positions matching TRBD2. Germline assignment: CDR1 LGHDT and CDR2 YNNKEL (reference sequence). This CDR3 is built from 15 residues. V gave up 2 bases and J gave up 9 bases; unmatched junction bases: 6. CDR3 coding DNA: TGTGCCAGCAGCCAATTAGCGGGGGGGTATGTTGAGCAGTTCTTC. Translated: CASSQLAGGYVEQFF.

This sequence joins TRBV6-5 and TRBJ2-5, with a tentative D call TRBD2 (7 bases). The CDR3 consists of 13 residues. The V end was cut by 6 bases, the J end by 4 bases, with 12 bases between. Per the germline V gene, CDR1 is MNHEY and CDR2 is SVGAGI. The CDR3 loop reads CASRKGGVETQYF. The DNA of the CDR3 is TGTGCCAGCAGAAAGGGGGGGGTAGAGACCCAGTACTTC.

The table lists this clone with a few counts. V gene TRBV7-9 combines with J gene TRBJ1-1; D not resolved. Germline V gene lookup returns CDR1 SEHNR and CDR2 FQNEAQ (reference sequence). This CDR3 spans 14 amino acids. The V end lost 1 base, the J end lost 7 bases, and 13 bases lay between the germline ends. The CDR3 sequence: CASSLGGGHFEAFF. The CDR3, as DNA: TGTGCCAGCAGCTTAGGTGGCGGTCACTTTGAAGCTTTCTTT. The variable domain in full, with the rest retrieved from reference TRBV7-9 and TRBJ1-1, is DTGVSQNPRHKITKRGQNVTFRCDPISEHNRLYWYRQTLGQGPEFLTYFQNEAQLEKSRLLSDRFSAERPKGSFSTLEIQRTEQGDSAMYLCASSLGGGHFEAFFGQGTRLTVV.

This chain connects TRBV4-1 to TRBJ2-1; the D gene is possibly TRBD2 (7 bases). Per germline, CDR1 MGHRA and CDR2 YSYEKL. Trimming shortened V by 0 bases and J by 0 bases, and 15 bases separated the two germline ends. This CDR3 comprises 18 residues. The CDR3 protein is CASSQEGGAEASYNEQFF. CDR3 DNA: TGCGCCAGCAGCCAAGAAGGGGGGGCGGAAGCCTCCTACAATGAGCAGTTCTTC.

The gene calls are TRBV18 and TRBJ2-7, with a possible D match to TRBD1 (6 bases). The CDR3 sequence is 13 residues long. Germline CDR1 KGHSH, CDR2 LQKENI. V was shortened by 2 bases and J by 6 bases, with 11 bases between the two germline ends. CDR3 protein: CASSPGGKVEQYF. The CDR3 nucleotides are TGTGCCAGCTCACCAGGGGGCAAGGTCGAGCAGTACTTC.

This clone was seen a few times. The chain couples TRBV19 to TRBJ2-2; D unclear. This CDR3 region has 13 residues. V gave up 4 bases and J gave up 15 bases, with 18 bases separating them. Germline CDR1 LNHDA, CDR2 SQIVND (reference sequence). CDR3 nucleotide sequence: TGTGCCAGTAGTACCAGACCGGCGGAGTGGATGTTTTTT. It codes for CASSTRPAEWMFF.

The V call is TRBV6-1, the J call TRBJ1-5; tentative D call: TRBD1 (5 bases). CDR3 length: 14 amino acids. V lost 3 bases and J lost 5, with 11 bases in between. Germline lookup yields CDR1 MNHNS and CDR2 SASEGT. CDR3 sequence reads: CASSEAGPDQPQHF. CDR3 DNA: TGTGCCAGCAGTGAGGCGGGGCCCGATCAGCCCCAGCATTTT.

The chain is built from TRBV19 and TRBJ2-1; 8 bases align to TRBD2. V was pared by 3 bases and J by 7 bases, with 5 bases of the junction left unmatched. This CDR3 has 14 amino acids. Germline-derived CDR1 and CDR2 are LNHDA and SQIVND (reference sequence). CDR3 DNA sequence: TGTGCCAGTAGTATCCGAGCTAGCGGGAATGAGCAGTTCTTC. Residues: CASSIRASGNEQFF. Full variable domain (missing parts from reference TRBV19 and TRBJ2-1): DGGITQSPKYLFRKEGQNVTLSCEQNLNHDAMYWYRQDPGQGLRLIYYSQIVNDFQKGDIAEGYSVSREKKESFPLTVTSAQKNPTAFYLCASSIRASGNEQFFGPGTRLTVL.

The V and J genes are TRBV11-2 and TRBJ1-3, with 7 bases lining up with TRBD1. CDR3 length: 16 amino acids. Germline V gene sequence: CDR1 SGHAT, CDR2 FQNNGV. V lost 2 bases, J lost 0 bases, and 4 bases stayed unmatched. The CDR3 nucleotides read TGTGCCAGCAGCTTATGGGACAGTTACTCTGGAAACACCATATATTTT. Translated, it gives CASSLWDSYSGNTIYF. Using reference TRBV11-2 and TRBJ1-3 for the parts outside the CDR3, the full variable domain is EAGVAQSPRYKIIEKRQSVAFWCNPISGHATLYWYQQILGQGPKLLIQFQNNGVVDDSQLPKDRFSAERLKGVDSTLKIQPAKLEDSAVYLCASSLWDSYSGNTIYFGEGSWLTVV.

The rearrangement links TRBV2 to TRBJ1-4, with D hard to call. CDR1 SNHLY and CDR2 FYNNEI come from the germline V gene. This CDR3 is built from 14 residues. V gave up 8 bases and J gave up 2 bases, with 12 bases separating them. The CDR3 sequence is CASRTGWTNEKLFF. CDR3 nucleotide sequence: TGTGCCAGCCGAACGGGGTGGACTAATGAAAAACTGTTTTTT.

The sample holds a few counts of this clone. J is TRBJ2-2 and V is TRBV2, with a possible D match to TRBD1 (7 bases). V was cut by 7 bases and J by 0 bases, with 15 bases left in between. The germline V gene encodes CDR1 SNHLY and CDR2 FYNNEI. CDR3 size: 16 residues. CDR3 DNA: TGTGCCAGCAAAGGGGGGACAGTTCCGAACACCGGGGAGCTGTTTTTT. Its protein is CASKGGTVPNTGELFF.

The chain has TRBV6-5 and TRBJ2-7; 8 bases fit TRBD1. The length of the CDR3 is 12 residues. Trimming took 8 bases from V and 6 from J; bases not matched to a gene: 6. The germline V gene has CDR1 MNHEY and CDR2 SVGAGI. The CDR3 region is CASLRGLGEQYF. CDR3 sequence (DNA): TGTGCCAGCCTCAGGGGGCTAGGCGAGCAGTACTTC.

The J gene is TRBJ2-7, the V gene TRBV5-5; weak D call: TRBD1 (6 bases). The CDR3 is made up of 13 amino acids. The V end lost 4 bases, the J end lost 3 bases, and 11 bases lay between the germline ends. CDR1 SGHKS and CDR2 YYEKEE come from the germline V gene (reference sequence). CDR3 DNA: TGTGCCAGCAGCATTACAGGGAGCTACGAGCAGTACTTC. Its translation: CASSITGSYEQYF.

The chain has TRBV28 and TRBJ1-6; 7 bases map to TRBD1. The CDR3 contains 16 residues. Germline V gene data show CDR1 as MDHEN and CDR2 as SYDVKM. V lost 4 bases to trimming and J lost 0 bases; unmatched junction nucleotides: 3. The CDR3: CASSWDRLSYNSPLHF. The CDR3 nucleotides read TGTGCCAGCAGTTGGGACAGACTCTCCTATAATTCACCCCTCCACTTT.

This chain links TRBV30 with TRBJ1-2, with TRBD1 matching 7 bases. The germline V gene has CDR1 GTSNPN and CDR2 SVGIG (reference sequence). After removal of 1 base from V and 6 bases from J, the junction contained 5 bases not matched to a gene. This CDR3 contains 13 residues. CDR3 nucleotide sequence: TGTGCCTGGAGTGGTTATACAGGGGATGGCTACACCTTC. Its protein product is CAWSGYTGDGYTF.

The rearrangement uses TRBV11-3 and TRBJ2-2, with 8 bases identical to TRBD2. V shed 5 bases and J 6 bases; nucleotides not matched to a gene: 5. The CDR3 covers 14 residues. From germline, CDR1 is SGHNT and CDR2 YENEEA. CDR3 protein: CASSPGGLSGELFF. The CDR3 DNA follows: TGTGCCAGCAGCCCGGGGGGGCTTTCCGGGGAGCTGTTTTTT.

The V and J genes are TRBV19 and TRBJ1-4, with TRBD1 identical over 7 bases. CDR3 length: 14 residues. CDR1 is LNHDA and CDR2 is SQIVND in the germline V gene (reference sequence). Trimming at V came to 1 base and at J to 13 bases, leaving 9 bases not matched to a gene. The CDR3 coding sequence is TGTGCCAGTAGTATAGCCGGACAGGCTTCTTCACTGTTTTTT. Translation: CASSIAGQASSLFF.